This TCR beta chain was sequenced during a study of CD8+ T cells in alopecia areata. In the study overall: Scoring treated patients' severity relied on the percentage of scalp area affected.

As to this clone: Antigen unknown.

General observations from the study: Only a single nonresponder existed, so baseline CD8+ expansion links stay unclear.

Treatment defined: oral pan-JAK inhibitor, 5-10 mg twice daily. Isolated RNA was reverse transcribed into cDNA used as the sequencing template. The protocol was immunoSEQ multiplex PCR, while the TCRdb copy is restricted to in-frame clones and leaves out a portion. Among 200,000 to 250,000 clones listed, roughly 56% were seen once. The germline V gene has CDR1 LNHNV and CDR2 YYDKDF (reference sequence). The V gene lost 5 bases and the J gene lost 0 bases, with 11 bases spanning the gap. The CDR3 covers 15 residues. This specimen was CD4+ T cells sorted from blood, taken at week 4, from a patient treated with tofacitinib. This chain connects TRBV15 to TRBJ2-4; D is uncertain. The sequence came from a human donor with alopecia areata. CDR3 bases: TGTGCCACCAGCGGCCGTTTGCTAGCCAAAAACATTCAGTACTTC. This gives the protein CATSGRLLAKNIQYF.